This T cell receptor (beta chain) was sequenced for a study of blood T cell repertoires in COVID-19. Study at large: Material from acute and convalescent COVID-19 was sourced from the United States, Italy and Spain. PBMCs, B-cell-depleted T cells, or T cells were the source of the cDNA or gDNA that made up the material.

The germline V and J ends were trimmed by 3 bases and 3 bases, with 9 bases remaining between them. The CDR3 is 13 residues long. Per germline, CDR1 MDHEN and CDR2 SYDVKM. The authors' processing: Reference gene primer amplification gave nucleated cell count estimates. TCRdb's copy holds only in-frame clones and misses some; the assay was immunoSEQ multiplex PCR. V and J calls and clone size come straight from that table; D and trimming were deduced from the DNA. The sample holds around 74,000 clones, around 90% seen once. The gene calls are TRBV28 and TRBJ2-7; the D gene is possibly TRBD1 (5 bases). The sequenced material came from peripheral blood. This receptor was taken from a man aged 45-65 years with active COVID-19. The CDR3 region is CASSFTGIYEQYF. The DNA of the CDR3 is TGTGCCAGCAGTTTTACAGGCATCTACGAGCAGTACTTC.